Following are 24 T cell receptor beta chains from one sample sequenced in a study of T cells in Graves' hyperthyroidism and ophthalmopathy (dated by TCRdb to the late 2010s). Libraries were prepared through multiplex PCR. The instrument given in TCRdb is Illumina HiSeq 2000. The TCR beta CDR3 regions were amplified from RNA transcripts. The first round of RT-PCR for the TCR CDR3 was performed with the HTBI primer set and the Qiagen OneStep RT-PCR kit. TCRdb handled the public reads itself, with Q25 trimming in fastp and clone calling in MiXCR, and kept productive beta chains. Entries that share a CDR3 protein sequence are merged under the most common genes and DNA. The sample profile shows 200,000 or so distinct CDR3 sequences; less than 20% of them were found once. In total, the top ten clones hold over 45% of the sample. The material sequenced was blood. These receptors were obtained from a woman aged 50 to 65 with Graves' hyperthyroidism.

This clonotype was seen at least ten times. The chain carries TRBV2 and TRBJ1-2; no clear D. Germline lookup yields CDR1 SNHLY and CDR2 FYNNEI. Trimming removed 6 bases at V and 4 bases at J, with 3 bases between. There are 10 residues in the CDR3. The CDR3 DNA follows: TGTGCCAGCAGCTCCTATGGCTACACCTTC. Translated, it gives CASSSYGYTF.

The V gene is TRBV6-5, the J gene TRBJ2-2; 9 bases fit TRBD1. CDR3 size: 18 residues. The germline V gene has CDR1 MNHEY and CDR2 SVGAGI. The V and J ends lost 0 bases and 4 bases, in that order; junction bases with no gene match: 9. CDR3 loop: CASSYSTTGGAGTGELFF. The CDR3 DNA reads as TGTGCCAGCAGTTACTCGACAACAGGGGGCGCGGGCACCGGGGAGCTGTTTTTT.

There are many counts of this clonotype. The chain couples TRBV29-1 to TRBJ1-1; maybe TRBD1 (5 bases). Germline V gene sequence: CDR1 SQVTM, CDR2 ANQGSEA. CDR3 length: 14 amino acids. Trimming took off 4 bases at V and 1 base at J, with 13 bases between the two ends. The CDR3, as DNA: TGCAGCGTTGTTTGGCGGACAACGAACACTGAAGCTTTCTTT. Residues: CSVVWRTTNTEAFF.

This clonotype came up many times. The chain joins TRBV6-5 to TRBJ2-7; no clear D gene. V was trimmed by 0 bases and J by 7 bases, leaving 16 bases between them. This CDR3 has 15 residues. Germline V gene data show CDR1 as MNHEY and CDR2 as SVGAGI. CDR3 DNA sequence: TGTGCCAGCAGTTACTCGGGTTCTCGGAAAGCTGAGCAGTACTTC. It codes for CASSYSGSRKAEQYF.

This clonotype was seen a handful of times. J is TRBJ2-5 and V is TRBV2; weak D call: TRBD2 (5 bases). The CDR3 loop spans 13 amino acids. Germline-derived CDR1 and CDR2 are SNHLY and FYNNEI. V was cut by 4 bases and J by 5 bases, with 11 bases left in between. CDR3 nucleotide sequence: TGTGCCAGCAGTGTACGGGGTGTGGAGACCCAGTACTTC. It yields the protein CASSVRGVETQYF.

This clonotype was observed many times. The gene calls are TRBV11-2 and TRBJ2-5; D unresolved. The ends were cut back, 3 bases at V and 1 base at J, with 0 bases in the middle. The CDR3 has 11 residues. Germline values: CDR1 SGHAT, CDR2 FQNNGV. CDR3 nucleotides: TGTGCCAGCAGCTTCCAAGAGACCCAGTACTTC. Translation gives CASSFQETQYF.

This clonotype turned up a few times. The chain uses TRBV19 and TRBJ1-5; 7 bases map to TRBD1. Trimming cost V 7 bases and J 1 base; bases outside gene matches: 10. The CDR3 contains 16 residues. Germline CDR1 LNHDA, CDR2 SQIVND (reference sequence). CDR3 loop: CASKRDSSSSNQPQHF. The CDR3 bases are TGTGCCAGTAAGAGGGACAGCTCTTCGAGCAATCAGCCCCAGCATTTT.

This clonotype showed up many times. This rearrangement joins TRBV11-2 to TRBJ2-5; 11 bases align to TRBD1. Trimming at V came to 5 bases and at J to 5 bases, leaving 4 bases not matched to a gene. The germline CDR1 and CDR2 sequences are SGHAT and FQNNGV. CDR3 length equals 14 residues. The CDR3 region has the DNA TGTGCCAGCAGCAGGACAGGGGGCACGGAGACCCAGTACTTC. Residues: CASSRTGGTETQYF.

The J gene is TRBJ2-1, the V gene TRBV12-5; TRBD2 matches 9 bases. The J segment lost 5 bases and the V segment lost 2 bases, leaving 4 bases of the junction unmatched. The V gene's germline CDR1 is LGHNT and CDR2 FRNRAP. This CDR3 is built from 15 residues. The CDR3 bases are TGTGCTAGTGGTTTGTTGACTAGCGGAAACAATGAGCAGTTCTTC. It is translated as CASGLLTSGNNEQFF. The full variable domain, in which reference TRBV12-5 and TRBJ2-1 provide the parts outside the CDR3, is DARVTQTPRHKVTEMGQEVTMRCQPILGHNTVFWYRQTMMQGLELLAYFRNRAPLDDSGMPKDRFSAEMPDATLATLKIQPSEPRDSAVYFCASGLLTSGNNEQFFGPGTRLTVL.

This clonotype was found once. The chain is built from TRBV7-3 and TRBJ2-3; D remains unclear. There are 16 residues in the CDR3. Trimming took off 5 bases at V and 2 bases at J, with 17 bases between the two ends. Germline V lookup: CDR1 SGHTA, CDR2 FQGTGA. In DNA, the CDR3 is TGTGCCAGCAGCCACGACCCCACAAGGACCACAGATACGCAGTATTTT. The encoded protein is CASSHDPTRTTDTQYF. Full variable domain (missing parts from reference TRBV7-3 and TRBJ2-3): GAGVSQTPSNKVTEKGKYVELRCDPISGHTALYWYRQSLGQGPEFLIYFQGTGAADDSGLPNDRFFAVRPEGSVSTLKIQRTERGDSAVYLCASSHDPTRTTDTQYFGPGTRLTVL.

This clonotype was seen at least ten times. The rearrangement uses TRBV12-3 or TRBV12-4 and TRBJ1-5; a possible D gene is TRBD1 (5 bases). Trimming pared 5 bases from V and 2 bases from J, leaving 10 bases between. This CDR3 has 14 amino acids. In nucleotides, the CDR3 is TGTGCCAGCAGTAAGGGGACTCGCAATCAGCCCCAGCATTTT. It translates to CASSKGTRNQPQHF.

The chain carries TRBV7-2 and TRBJ2-1, with 12 bases that match TRBD2. V gave up 5 bases and J gave up 8 bases; unmatched junction bases: 4. The length of the CDR3 is 14 residues. Germline lookup yields CDR1 SGHTA and CDR2 FQGNSA. This CDR3 is CASSRLAGVDEQFF. DNA for the CDR3: TGTGCCAGCAGCCGACTAGCGGGAGTGGATGAGCAGTTCTTC.

The chain joins TRBV7-3 to TRBJ2-6, with 8 bases identical to TRBD2. CDR3 length: 18 amino acids. The J segment lost 0 bases and the V segment lost 2 bases, leaving 6 bases of the junction unmatched. Per germline, CDR1 SGHTA and CDR2 FQGTGA. The CDR3 DNA reads as TGTGCCAGCAGCTTAGGGCTAGCGGGCACCTCTGGGGCCAACGTCCTGACTTTC. It codes for CASSLGLAGTSGANVLTF. Full variable domain (outside the CDR3, taken from reference TRBV7-3 and TRBJ2-6): GAGVSQTPSNKVTEKGKYVELRCDPISGHTALYWYRQSLGQGPEFLIYFQGTGAADDSGLPNDRFFAVRPEGSVSTLKIQRTERGDSAVYLCASSLGLAGTSGANVLTFGAGSRLTVL.

V usage is TRBV5-1 and J usage is TRBJ2-1; TRBD2 aligns across 10 bases. The end of the DNA aligns better with TRBJ2-7, so the J call may be wrong. Germline V gene sequence: CDR1 SGHRS, CDR2 YFSETQ. CDR3 size: 19 residues. In DNA, the CDR3 is TGCGCCAGCAGCTTGGCCGGTCTAGCGGGAGTGCGGTCCTACAATGAGCAGTACTTC. It codes for CASSLAGLAGVRSYNEQYF.

The V call is TRBV20-1, the J call TRBJ2-3; D possibly uses TRBD1 or TRBD2 (5 bases each). CDR1 and CDR2 (germline): DFQATT, SNEGSKA (reference sequence). There are 14 residues in the CDR3. The V gene lost 0 bases and the J gene lost 1 base, with 8 bases spanning the gap. The CDR3 DNA is TGCAGTGCTAGAGATGTGGGGGGCACAGATACGCAGTATTTT. The encoded protein is CSARDVGGTDTQYF.

With respect to this clonotype: No conserved phenylalanine or tryptophan is present at the end of the CDR3, so a read error is the likely explanation. V gene TRBV6-1 combines with J gene TRBJ1-2; 11 bases map to TRBD1. The junction had 3 bases not matched to a gene; V was cut back by 5 bases and J by 4 bases. CDR1 is MNHNS, CDR2 SASEGT, per germline. The CDR3 contains 14 residues. The DNA for the CDR3 is TGTGCCAGCAGTCGGACAGGGGGCGCCTATGGCTACACCCTC. Translating gives CASSRTGGAYGYTL.

A few counts support this clonotype. This rearrangement joins TRBV27 to TRBJ1-5; TRBD1 matches 7 bases. Unmatched junction bases numbered 2, after V lost 5 bases and J lost 7 bases. The germline CDR1 and CDR2 sequences are MNHEY and SMNVEV (reference sequence). CDR3 length: 12 residues. As DNA, the CDR3 is TGTGCCAGCAGTACAGGGGCCCAGCCCCAGCATTTT. Amino acids: CASSTGAQPQHF.

This clonotype was picked up a small number of times. J is TRBJ2-1 and V is TRBV30; D may be TRBD1 or TRBD2 (5 bases each). The CDR3 contains 16 residues. Germline CDR1 and CDR2: GTSNPN and SVGIG (reference sequence). V lost 0 bases, J lost 5 bases, and 17 bases lay in between. CDR3 sequence: CAWSVWTGPADNEQFF. The CDR3 nucleotides read TGTGCCTGGAGTGTATGGACGGGACCTGCCGACAATGAGCAGTTCTTC.

This clonotype was counted between two and nine times. This chain connects TRBV19 to TRBJ1-6, with D uncertain. The length of the CDR3 is 13 residues. Germline CDR1 is LNHDA and CDR2 is SQIVND (reference sequence). Trimming left V 10 bases short and J 9 bases short, with 16 bases between. The CDR3 DNA is TGTGCCACCGAGGAAGGCGTGGGTTCACCCCTCCACTTT. Translated: CATEEGVGSPLHF. The full variable domain, with the rest looked up from reference TRBV19 and TRBJ1-6, is DGGITQSPKYLFRKEGQNVTLSCEQNLNHDAMYWYRQDPGQGLRLIYYSQIVNDFQKGDIAEGYSVSREKKESFPLTVTSAQKNPTAFYLCATEEGVGSPLHFGNGTRLTVT.

This chain joins TRBV4-2 and TRBJ1-5; possibly TRBD1 for D (5 bases). V lost 3 bases to trimming and J lost 1 base, with 7 bases between them. There are 14 residues in the CDR3. Per germline, CDR1 LGHNA and CDR2 YNFKEQ. The CDR3, as DNA: TGTGCCAGCAGCCAGGGGGACAGCAATCAGCCCCAGCATTTT. Translating gives CASSQGDSNQPQHF.

The CDR3: CASRKYDRDPQEQYF. The CDR3 DNA follows: TGTGCCAGCAGGAAGTATGACCGGGACCCTCAAGAGCAGTACTTC. The rearrangement joins TRBV14 to TRBJ2-7; TRBD1 or TRBD2 may be the D gene (5 bases each). The CDR3 contains 15 residues. CDR1 and CDR2 from the germline V gene are SGHDN and FVKESK. V shed 6 bases and J shed 7 bases, with 22 bases lying between them.

The table lists this clonotype with many counts. The chain uses TRBV6-1 and TRBJ2-5, with D perhaps being TRBD1 or TRBD2 (5 bases each). The CDR3 is made up of 16 amino acids. Germline values: CDR1 MNHNS, CDR2 SASEGT. Trimming took off 6 bases at V and 4 bases at J, with 21 bases between the two ends. This chain's CDR3 is CASRSSGTGQRETQYF. CDR3 nucleotides: TGTGCCAGCAGGTCATCCGGGACGGGGCAGCGAGAGACCCAGTACTTC.

This clonotype appeared many times. The rearrangement uses TRBV12-3 or TRBV12-4 and TRBJ2-1; D might be TRBD1 (5 bases). V was trimmed by 2 bases and J by 0 bases, leaving 11 bases between them. The CDR3 extends over 16 amino acids. The CDR3 coding sequence is TGTGCCAGCAGTTTAAGGCCCCAGGGCTCCTACAATGAGCAGTTCTTC. It specifies CASSLRPQGSYNEQFF.

This clonotype was found many times. J is TRBJ1-4 and V is TRBV11-2; TRBD1 might be the D (6 bases). The germline V gene encodes CDR1 SGHAT and CDR2 FQNNGV. Trimming cost V 1 base and J 2 bases, with 8 bases left between them. This CDR3 has 15 amino acids. The CDR3 nucleotides are TGTGCCAGCAGCTTAGCAGGGGCGACTAATGAAAAACTGTTTTTT. Protein: CASSLAGATNEKLFF. The entire variable domain, with the rest obtained from reference TRBV11-2 and TRBJ1-4, is as follows: EAGVAQSPRYKIIEKRQSVAFWCNPISGHATLYWYQQILGQGPKLLIQFQNNGVVDDSQLPKDRFSAERLKGVDSTLKIQPAKLEDSAVYLCASSLAGATNEKLFFGSGTQLSVL.